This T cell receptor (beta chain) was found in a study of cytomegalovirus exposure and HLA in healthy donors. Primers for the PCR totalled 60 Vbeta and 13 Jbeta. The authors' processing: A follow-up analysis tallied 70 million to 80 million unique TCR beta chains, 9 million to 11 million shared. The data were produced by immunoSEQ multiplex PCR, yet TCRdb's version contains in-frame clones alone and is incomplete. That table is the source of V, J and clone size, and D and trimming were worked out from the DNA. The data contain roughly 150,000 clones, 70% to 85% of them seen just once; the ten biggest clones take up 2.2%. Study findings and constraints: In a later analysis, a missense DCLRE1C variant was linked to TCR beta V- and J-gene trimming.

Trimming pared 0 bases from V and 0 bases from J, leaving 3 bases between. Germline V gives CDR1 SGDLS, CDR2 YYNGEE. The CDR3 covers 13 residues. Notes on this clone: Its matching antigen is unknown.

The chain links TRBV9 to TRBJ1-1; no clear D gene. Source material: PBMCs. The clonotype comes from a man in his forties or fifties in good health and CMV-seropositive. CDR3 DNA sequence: TGTGCCAGCAGCGTAGCCGTGAACACTGAAGCTTTCTTT. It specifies CASSVAVNTEAFF.